This TCR beta chain was profiled in a study of T cell responses to AZD1222 COVID-19 vaccine. Study conclusions and caveats: Every sample of the repertoires postdated the peak T cell response.

Germline V gene sequence: CDR1 MNHNY, CDR2 SVGAGI (reference sequence). The CDR3 sequence is 13 residues long. The V gene lost 6 bases and the J gene lost 10 bases, with 15 bases spanning the gap. The assay was immunoSEQ multiplex PCR, and TCRdb's table has in-frame clones only and misses some. The data show more than 150,000 clones, with approximately 91% seen just once and approximately 0.98% held by the top ten. This clone has only a few counts. No antigen is known for it. This receptor was taken from an adult in good health. The chain combines TRBV6-6 with TRBJ2-2; weak D call: TRBD1 (5 bases). The starting material was peripheral blood, obtained on day 0 of AZD1222 vaccination. The CDR3: CASSHARVEELFF. CDR3 nucleotide sequence: TGTGCCAGCAGCCACGCCAGGGTGGAGGAGCTGTTTTTT.